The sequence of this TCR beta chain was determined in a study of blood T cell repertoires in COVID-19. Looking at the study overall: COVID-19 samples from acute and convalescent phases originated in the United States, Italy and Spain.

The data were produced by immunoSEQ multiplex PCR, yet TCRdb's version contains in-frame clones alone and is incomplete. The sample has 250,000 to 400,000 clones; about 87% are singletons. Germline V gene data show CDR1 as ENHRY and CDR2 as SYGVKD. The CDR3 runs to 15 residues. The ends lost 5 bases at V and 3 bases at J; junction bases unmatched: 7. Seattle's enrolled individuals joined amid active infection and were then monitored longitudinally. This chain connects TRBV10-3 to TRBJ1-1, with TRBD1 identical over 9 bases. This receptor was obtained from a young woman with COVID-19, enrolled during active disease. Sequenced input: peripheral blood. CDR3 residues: CAISPNRGRDTEAFF. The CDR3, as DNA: TGTGCCATCAGTCCCAACAGGGGGCGGGACACTGAAGCTTTCTTT.